The 20 T cell receptor beta chains below were found in one sample sequenced in a study of cytomegalovirus exposure and HLA in healthy donors. The primer mix had 60 Vbeta and 13 Jbeta primers. Repertoires were generated with immunoSEQ multiplex PCR, while TCRdb's copy carries only in-frame clones and drops some. The table lists about 91,000 clones, 70% to 90% of them singletons. Sequencing used PBMCs. The receptors come from a man aged 18 to 30 in good health and CMV-seronegative.

V gene TRBV28 combines with J gene TRBJ2-7; D is ambiguous. Germline CDR1 is MDHEN and CDR2 is SYDVKM. The CDR3 sequence is 12 residues long. V was clipped by 6 bases and J by 4 bases, with 10 bases between them. CDR3 sequence reads: CASSLYGYEQYF. CDR3 nucleotide sequence: TGTGCCAGCAGCTTGTACGGGTACGAGCAGTACTTC.

The chain carries TRBV12-5 and TRBJ2-1, with D possibly being TRBD2 (5 bases). The CDR3 consists of 16 residues. V was pared by 1 base and J by 3 bases, with 13 bases between. Germline lookup yields CDR1 LGHNT and CDR2 FRNRAP. The CDR3 reads CASGLGTGIYYNEQFF. In DNA, the CDR3 is TGTGCTAGTGGTTTGGGGACCGGGATCTACTACAATGAGCAGTTCTTC.

The V and J genes are TRBV4-3 and TRBJ2-2; maybe TRBD1 (6 bases). In germline, CDR1 is LGHNA, CDR2 YSLEER. The V end was cut by 0 bases, the J end by 9 bases, with 17 bases between. CDR3 length: 16 residues. Written as DNA, the CDR3 is TGCGCCAGCAGCCAAGATGAGGGCATCAGGGGCCGGGAGCTGTTTTTT. It translates to CASSQDEGIRGRELFF.

The chain joins TRBV7-2 to TRBJ2-2; maybe TRBD2 (6 bases). Germline CDR1 reads SGHTA; CDR2 reads FQGNSA. Trimming took off 4 bases at V and 7 bases at J, with 13 bases between the two ends. The CDR3 has 14 amino acids. As DNA, the CDR3 is TGTGCCAGCAGCTCCCGACTAGGCAACGGGGAGCTGTTTTTT. Amino acid sequence: CASSSRLGNGELFF.

This clone was detected only a few times. J is TRBJ1-1 and V is TRBV4-3, with 7 bases aligning to TRBD1. The CDR3 runs 15 residues. Unmatched junction bases numbered 7, after V lost 0 bases and J lost 6 bases. The germline gives CDR1 LGHNA, CDR2 YSLEER. CDR3 region: CASSQEPQGVSEAFF. CDR3 in DNA: TGCGCCAGCAGCCAAGAGCCCCAGGGGGTCTCTGAAGCTTTCTTT.

The V gene is TRBV5-1, the J gene TRBJ2-7; TRBD1 matches 7 bases. Germline V gives CDR1 SGHRS, CDR2 YFSETQ. After removal of 3 bases from V and 7 bases from J, the junction contained 10 bases not matched to a gene. The CDR3 length is 14 residues. CDR3 nucleotides: TGCGCCAGCAGCTCGAACACAGGGGTGGGTGAGCAGTACTTC. Encoded protein: CASSSNTGVGEQYF.

The gene calls are TRBV7-9 and TRBJ2-3, with D perhaps TRBD1 (6 bases). Germline lookup yields CDR1 SEHNR and CDR2 FQNEAQ (reference sequence). CDR3 size: 16 residues. Trimming removed 6 bases at V and 0 bases at J, with 16 bases between. CDR3 residues: CASRTFGQISTDTQYF. The DNA for the CDR3 is TGTGCCAGCAGGACCTTTGGACAGATTAGCACAGATACGCAGTATTTT.

This clone has a single count. The CDR3 bases are TGTGCCAGCAGCTTAGGTAGCTCTGGAAACACCATATATTTT. This gives the protein CASSLGSSGNTIYF. The chain uses TRBV7-8 and TRBJ1-3; D gene ambiguous. Trimming pared 1 base from V and 0 bases from J, leaving 4 bases between. Per the germline V gene, CDR1 is SGHVS and CDR2 is FQNEAQ. CDR3 length: 14 amino acids.

V is TRBV5-1 and J is TRBJ2-7; 11 nucleotides line up with TRBD2. The CDR3 sequence is 17 residues long. Looked up from germline, CDR1 is SGHRS and CDR2 is YFSETQ. Losses at the gene ends were 2 bases for V and 2 bases for J; bases not matched to a gene: 9. The CDR3 sequence is CASSFGSGLAGPYEQYF. As DNA, the CDR3 is TGCGCCAGCAGCTTTGGCTCCGGACTAGCGGGCCCCTACGAGCAGTACTTC.

The chain is built from TRBV28 and TRBJ2-3, with TRBD2 matching over 12 bases. This CDR3 region has 20 residues. The V segment lost 4 bases and the J segment 1 base; nucleotides outside the gene matches: 15. The germline V gene has CDR1 MDHEN and CDR2 SYDVKM. CDR3 bases: TGTGCCAGCAGTTCCGAAGGACTAGCGGGAAGTGGGCTTCGCACAGATACGCAGTATTTT. Translated, it gives CASSSEGLAGSGLRTDTQYF.

This chain links TRBV18 with TRBJ2-1, with 9 bases fitting TRBD2. CDR3 length equals 14 residues. V was pared by 9 bases and J by 1 base, with 4 bases of the junction left unmatched. Germline CDR1 is KGHSH and CDR2 is LQKENI. CDR3 nucleotide sequence: TGTGCCAGTACCGCGGGAGGGTCCTACAATGAGCAGTTCTTC. Translation gives CASTAGGSYNEQFF.

The rearrangement links TRBV30 to TRBJ2-1; perhaps TRBD2 as D (5 bases). V lost 2 bases and J 11 bases, leaving 10 bases between the germline ends. CDR1 and CDR2 (germline): GTSNPN, SVGIG (reference sequence). The CDR3 is 11 amino acids. In DNA, the CDR3 is TGTGCCTGGAGTCCTAGCAAACAGCAGTTCTTC. Protein: CAWSPSKQQFF.

The chain is built from TRBV19 and TRBJ1-5; perhaps TRBD1 as D (5 bases). The CDR3 spans 14 residues. CDR1 and CDR2 (germline): LNHDA, SQIVND (reference sequence). V was cut by 7 bases and J by 0 bases, with 10 bases left in between. The CDR3 DNA follows: TGTGCCAGTACCGCCGGGGGTAGCAATCAGCCCCAGCATTTT. It is translated as CASTAGGSNQPQHF.

This sequence joins TRBV5-5 and TRBJ1-4; 9 bases agree with TRBD1. CDR1 is SGHKS, CDR2 YYEKEE, per germline (reference sequence). V was clipped by 4 bases and J by 4 bases; unmatched bases: 11. The CDR3 has 17 amino acids. The CDR3 reads CASSRWDRVRLNEKLFF. Here the CDR3 DNA reads TGTGCCAGCAGCCGGTGGGACAGGGTGAGGCTTAATGAAAAACTGTTTTTT.

The J gene is TRBJ2-1, the V gene TRBV29-1, with D possibly TRBD2 on 5 matching bases. Looked up from germline, CDR1 is SQVTM and CDR2 is ANQGSEA. V was trimmed by 7 bases and J by 10 bases, leaving 29 bases between them. The CDR3 totals 16 residues. CDR3 region: CSGARDASSEEEEQFF. CDR3 coding DNA: TGCAGCGGAGCGAGGGATGCCTCGTCAGAGGAGGAAGAGCAGTTCTTC.

This chain uses TRBV19 with TRBJ2-4; TRBD2 matches 10 bases. Germline-derived CDR1 and CDR2 are LNHDA and SQIVND (reference sequence). This CDR3 has 19 amino acids. V trimming: 10 bases; J trimming: 0 bases; junction bases outside the gene matches: 18. CDR3 in DNA: TGTGCCACTAAGGCCGCTAGCGGGAGTAGCGTCCCAGCCAAAAACATTCAGTACTTC. This encodes CATKAASGSSVPAKNIQYF.

The rearrangement joins TRBV27 to TRBJ1-1; perhaps TRBD1 as D (6 bases). V was clipped by 3 bases and J by 5 bases, with 22 bases between them. The V gene's germline CDR1 is MNHEY and CDR2 SMNVEV (reference sequence). This CDR3 spans 17 amino acids. The CDR3 DNA is TGTGCCAGCAGTTTTCTTGCGGAGGCGCCACAGGGTACTGAAGCTTTCTTT. Residues: CASSFLAEAPQGTEAFF.

V is TRBV18 and J is TRBJ1-2; weak D call: TRBD1 (5 bases). The CDR3 is 14 residues long. Germline CDR1 is KGHSH and CDR2 is LQKENI. Trimming shortened V by 3 bases and J by 5 bases, and 13 bases separated the two germline ends. CDR3 protein: CASSPSAGRYGYTF. CDR3 in DNA: TGTGCCAGCTCACCCTCAGCAGGGAGGTATGGCTACACCTTC.

The V gene is TRBV9, the J gene TRBJ1-4; no reliable D call. V lost 2 bases, J lost 1 base, and 9 bases lay in between. Germline assignment: CDR1 SGDLS and CDR2 YYNGEE. The CDR3 totals 15 residues. The CDR3: CASSVRGLTNEKLFF. The CDR3 region has the DNA TGTGCCAGCAGCGTCCGGGGTTTAACTAATGAAAAACTGTTTTTT.

This sequence joins TRBV6-5 and TRBJ2-3; 7 bases agree with TRBD1. The CDR3 runs to 13 residues. In germline, CDR1 is MNHEY, CDR2 SVGAGI. Losses at the gene ends were 6 bases for V and 0 bases for J; bases not matched to a gene: 0. CDR3 protein: CASRDRSTDTQYF. CDR3 DNA: TGTGCCAGCAGGGACAGGAGCACAGATACGCAGTATTTT.